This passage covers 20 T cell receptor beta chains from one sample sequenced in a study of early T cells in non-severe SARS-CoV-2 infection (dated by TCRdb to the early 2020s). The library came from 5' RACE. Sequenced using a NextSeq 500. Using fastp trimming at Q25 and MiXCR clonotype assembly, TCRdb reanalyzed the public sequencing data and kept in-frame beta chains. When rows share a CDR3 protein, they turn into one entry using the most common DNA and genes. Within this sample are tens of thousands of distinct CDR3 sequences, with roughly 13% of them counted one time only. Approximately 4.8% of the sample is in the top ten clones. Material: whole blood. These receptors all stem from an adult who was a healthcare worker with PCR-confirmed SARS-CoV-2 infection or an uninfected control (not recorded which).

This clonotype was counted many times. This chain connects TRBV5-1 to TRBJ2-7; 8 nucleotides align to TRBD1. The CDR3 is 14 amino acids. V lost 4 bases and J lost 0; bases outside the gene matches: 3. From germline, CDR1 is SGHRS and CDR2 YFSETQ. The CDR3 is CASSNDRGSYEQYF. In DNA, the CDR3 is TGCGCCAGCAGCAATGACAGGGGCTCCTACGAGCAGTACTTC.

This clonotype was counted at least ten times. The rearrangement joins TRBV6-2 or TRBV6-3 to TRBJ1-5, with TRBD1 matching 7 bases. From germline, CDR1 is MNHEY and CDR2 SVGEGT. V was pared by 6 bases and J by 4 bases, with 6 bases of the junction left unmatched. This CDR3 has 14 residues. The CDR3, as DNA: TGTGCCAGCAGGGAGGGACAGCCAAATCAGCCCCAGCATTTT. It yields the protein CASREGQPNQPQHF.

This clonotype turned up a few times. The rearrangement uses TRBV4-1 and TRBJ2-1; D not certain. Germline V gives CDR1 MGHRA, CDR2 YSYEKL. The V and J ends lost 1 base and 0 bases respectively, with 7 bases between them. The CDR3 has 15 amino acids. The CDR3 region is CASSQGLRSYNEQFF. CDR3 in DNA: TGCGCCAGCAGCCAAGGGCTGCGCTCCTACAATGAGCAGTTCTTC.

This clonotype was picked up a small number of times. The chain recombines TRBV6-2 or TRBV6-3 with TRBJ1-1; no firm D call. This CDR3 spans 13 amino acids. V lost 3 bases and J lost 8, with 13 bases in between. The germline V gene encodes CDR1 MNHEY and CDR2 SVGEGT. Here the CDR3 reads CASSYLRQLEAFF. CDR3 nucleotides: TGTGCCAGCAGTTATCTTCGACAACTCGAAGCTTTCTTT.

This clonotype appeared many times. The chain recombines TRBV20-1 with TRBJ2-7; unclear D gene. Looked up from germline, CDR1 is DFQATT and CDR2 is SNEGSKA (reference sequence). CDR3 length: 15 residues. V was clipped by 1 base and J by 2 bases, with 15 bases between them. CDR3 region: CSARGPALTPYEQYF. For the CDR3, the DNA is TGCAGTGCTAGAGGCCCGGCCCTTACCCCCTACGAGCAGTACTTC.

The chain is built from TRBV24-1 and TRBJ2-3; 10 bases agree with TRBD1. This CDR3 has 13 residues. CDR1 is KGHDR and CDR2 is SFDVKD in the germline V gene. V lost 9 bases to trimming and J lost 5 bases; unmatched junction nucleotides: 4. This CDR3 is CATGTGARDTQYF. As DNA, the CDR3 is TGTGCCACCGGGACAGGGGCACGAGATACGCAGTATTTT.

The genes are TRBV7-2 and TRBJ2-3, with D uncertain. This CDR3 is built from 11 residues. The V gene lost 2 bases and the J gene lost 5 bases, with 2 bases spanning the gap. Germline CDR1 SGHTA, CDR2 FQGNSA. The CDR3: CASSLLDTQYF. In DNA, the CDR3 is TGTGCCAGCAGCTTACTAGATACGCAGTATTTT.

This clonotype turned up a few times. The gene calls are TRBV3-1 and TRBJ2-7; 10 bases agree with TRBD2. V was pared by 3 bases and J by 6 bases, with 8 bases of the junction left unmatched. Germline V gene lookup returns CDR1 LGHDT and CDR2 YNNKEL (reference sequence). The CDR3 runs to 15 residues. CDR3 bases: TGTGCCAGCAGCCAGCGGAGCGGGGGGGCGTCCGAGCAGTACTTC. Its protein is CASSQRSGGASEQYF.

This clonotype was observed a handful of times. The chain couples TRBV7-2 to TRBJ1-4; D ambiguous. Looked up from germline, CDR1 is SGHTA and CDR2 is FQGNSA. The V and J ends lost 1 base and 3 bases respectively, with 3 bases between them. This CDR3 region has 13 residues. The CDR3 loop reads CASSLVANEKLFF. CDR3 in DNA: TGTGCCAGCAGCTTAGTAGCTAATGAAAAACTGTTTTTT. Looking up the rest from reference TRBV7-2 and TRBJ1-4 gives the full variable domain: GAGVSQSPSNKVTEKGKDVELRCDPISGHTALYWYRQSLGQGLEFLIYFQGNSAPDKSGLPSDRFSAERTGGSVSTLTIQRTQQEDSAVYLCASSLVANEKLFFGSGTQLSVL.

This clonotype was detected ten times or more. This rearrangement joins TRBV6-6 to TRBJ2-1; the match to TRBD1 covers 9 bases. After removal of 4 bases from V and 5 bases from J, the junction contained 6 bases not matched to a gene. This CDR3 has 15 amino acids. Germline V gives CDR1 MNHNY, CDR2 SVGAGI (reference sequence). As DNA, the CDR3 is TGTGCCAGCAGTTCCCGGGACAGGGTAAACAATGAGCAGTTCTTC. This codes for CASSSRDRVNNEQFF.

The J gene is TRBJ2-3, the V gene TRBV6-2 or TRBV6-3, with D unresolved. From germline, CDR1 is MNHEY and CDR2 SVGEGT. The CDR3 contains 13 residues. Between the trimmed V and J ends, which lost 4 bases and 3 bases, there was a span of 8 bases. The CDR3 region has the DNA TGTGCCAGCAGTTCTTTAGAGACAGATACGCAGTATTTT. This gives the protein CASSSLETDTQYF.

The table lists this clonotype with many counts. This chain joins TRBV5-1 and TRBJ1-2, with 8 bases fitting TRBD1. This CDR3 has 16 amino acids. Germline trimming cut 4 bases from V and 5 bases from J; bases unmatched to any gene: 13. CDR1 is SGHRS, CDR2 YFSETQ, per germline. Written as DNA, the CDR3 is TGCGCCAGCAGCCAAGGACAGGGTTTCGTGCTATATGGCTACACCTTC. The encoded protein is CASSQGQGFVLYGYTF.

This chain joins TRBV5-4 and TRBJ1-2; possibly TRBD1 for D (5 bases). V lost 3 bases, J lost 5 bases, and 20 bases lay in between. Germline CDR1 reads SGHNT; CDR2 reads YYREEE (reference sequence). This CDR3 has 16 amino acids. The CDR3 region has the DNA TGTGCCAGCAGCTCCCTCGGCCCCTCCGGGGGGTATGGCTACACCTTC. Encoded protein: CASSSLGPSGGYGYTF.

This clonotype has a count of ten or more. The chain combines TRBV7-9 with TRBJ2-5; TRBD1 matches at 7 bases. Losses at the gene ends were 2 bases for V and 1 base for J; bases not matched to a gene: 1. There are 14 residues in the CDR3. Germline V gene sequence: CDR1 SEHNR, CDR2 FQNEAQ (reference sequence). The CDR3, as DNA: TGTGCCAGCAGCTTACGGGACAGCCAAGAGACCCAGTACTTC. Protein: CASSLRDSQETQYF.

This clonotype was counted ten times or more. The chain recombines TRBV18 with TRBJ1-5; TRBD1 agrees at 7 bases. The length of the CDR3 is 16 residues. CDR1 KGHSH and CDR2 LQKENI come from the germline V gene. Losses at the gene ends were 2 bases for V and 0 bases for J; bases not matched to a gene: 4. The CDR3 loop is CASSPSTGPSNQPQHF. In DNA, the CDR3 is TGTGCCAGCTCACCATCGACAGGGCCTAGCAATCAGCCCCAGCATTTT.

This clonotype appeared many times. The DNA of the CDR3 is TGCAGTGCTCCTAGCGGGAGTGGCTACGAGCAGTACTTC. Protein: CSAPSGSGYEQYF. The genes are TRBV20-1 and TRBJ2-7; 10 nucleotides align to TRBD2. Germline trimming cut 5 bases from V and 3 bases from J; bases unmatched to any gene: 4. CDR3 length equals 13 residues. The germline V gene encodes CDR1 DFQATT and CDR2 SNEGSKA (reference sequence).

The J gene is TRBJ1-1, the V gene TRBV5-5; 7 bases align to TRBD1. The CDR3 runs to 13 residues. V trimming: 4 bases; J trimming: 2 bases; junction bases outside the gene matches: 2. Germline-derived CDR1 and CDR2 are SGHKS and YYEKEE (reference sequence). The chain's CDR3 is CASSRDSNTEAFF. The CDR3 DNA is TGTGCCAGCAGCCGGGACAGTAACACTGAAGCTTTCTTT.

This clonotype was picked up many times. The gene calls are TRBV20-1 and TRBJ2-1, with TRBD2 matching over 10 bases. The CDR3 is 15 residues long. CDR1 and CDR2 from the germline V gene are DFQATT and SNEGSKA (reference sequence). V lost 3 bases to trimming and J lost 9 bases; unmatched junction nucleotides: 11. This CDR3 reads CSARLLAGGIGEQFF. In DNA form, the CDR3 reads TGCAGTGCTAGGTTATTAGCGGGGGGAATTGGTGAGCAGTTCTTC.

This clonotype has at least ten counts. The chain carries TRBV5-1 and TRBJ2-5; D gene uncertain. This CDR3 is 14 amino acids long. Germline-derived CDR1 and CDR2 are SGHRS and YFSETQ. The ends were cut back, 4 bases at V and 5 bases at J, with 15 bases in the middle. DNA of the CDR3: TGCGCCAGCAGCCGCGGAGACGAAAGGGAGACCCAGTACTTC. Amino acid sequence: CASSRGDERETQYF.

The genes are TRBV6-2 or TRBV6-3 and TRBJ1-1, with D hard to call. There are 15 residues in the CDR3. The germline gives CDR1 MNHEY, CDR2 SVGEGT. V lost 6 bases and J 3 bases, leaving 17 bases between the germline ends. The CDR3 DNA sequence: TGTGCCAGCAGACCCTCTGGCTCAAGGGACACTGAAGCTTTCTTT. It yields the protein CASRPSGSRDTEAFF.